The present T cell receptor (beta chain) was sequenced within a study of blood T cell repertoires in COVID-19. Study background: The United States, Italy and Spain provided the acute and convalescent COVID-19 samples.

Cohorts were based on clinical histories the participants reported. The germline V and J ends were trimmed by 0 bases and 2 bases, with 13 bases remaining between them. CDR1 and CDR2 from the germline V gene are LGHNT and FRNRAP. The CDR3 is 16 amino acids. As originally analysed: Using reference gene primer amplification, nucleated cell counts were estimated. Only in-frame clones appear in the TCRdb table, and some are missing; sequencing was by immunoSEQ multiplex PCR. The V and J calls and clone size are taken from that table; D and trimming were inferred from the DNA. The sample carries hundreds of thousands of clones, approximately 92% recorded once.

Sequenced: PBMCs or T cells enriched from blood (not recorded which). The rearrangement joins TRBV12-5 to TRBJ1-2, with a weak D call TRBD1 (5 bases). The receptor was derived from a young man who had recovered from COVID-19. CDR3 protein: CASGLVLGTANYGYTF. CDR3 DNA: TGTGCTAGTGGTTTGGTACTCGGGACTGCCAACTATGGCTACACCTTC.